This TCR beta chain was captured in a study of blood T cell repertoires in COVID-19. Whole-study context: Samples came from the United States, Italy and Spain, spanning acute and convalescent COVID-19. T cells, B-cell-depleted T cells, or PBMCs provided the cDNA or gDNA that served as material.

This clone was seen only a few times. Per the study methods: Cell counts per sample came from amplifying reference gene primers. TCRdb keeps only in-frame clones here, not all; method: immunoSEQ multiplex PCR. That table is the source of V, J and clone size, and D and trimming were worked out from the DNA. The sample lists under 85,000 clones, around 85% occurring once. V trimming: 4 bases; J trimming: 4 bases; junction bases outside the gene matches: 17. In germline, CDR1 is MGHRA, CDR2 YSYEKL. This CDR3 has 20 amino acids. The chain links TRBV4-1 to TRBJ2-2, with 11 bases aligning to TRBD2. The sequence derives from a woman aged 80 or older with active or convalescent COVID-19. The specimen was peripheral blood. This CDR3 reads CASSRATGLAGGRGTGELFF. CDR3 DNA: TGCGCCAGCAGCCGCGCGACAGGTCTAGCGGGAGGAAGGGGCACCGGGGAGCTGTTTTTT.